This passage covers 2 T cell receptor beta chains from one sample sequenced in a study of OX40 agonist ivuxolimab in advanced cancers. Using immunoSEQ multiplex PCR, the repertoire was profiled, and TCRdb retains in-frame clones only, with some absent. The sample consists of 50,000 to 60,000 clones, almost 90% of them appearing once. This material consisted of CD4+ or CD8+ T cells sorted from blood, taken in a trial of the OX40 agonist ivuxolimab. The receptors shown here come from an adult with an advanced solid tumor such as melanoma, head and neck, liver or kidney cancer.

The V and J genes are TRBV4-1 and TRBJ2-1; D remains unclear. Trimming removed 3 bases from V and 8 bases from J, with 8 bases in between. Germline loops: CDR1 MGHRA, CDR2 YSYEKL. The CDR3 covers 12 residues. CDR3 in amino acids: CASSHVLDEQFF. CDR3 DNA: TGCGCCAGCAGCCATGTGTTAGATGAGCAGTTCTTC.

This rearrangement joins TRBV6-1 to TRBJ2-6; the D is unclear. The CDR3 has 16 amino acids. Germline CDR1 is MNHNS and CDR2 is SASEGT. The ends were cut back, 1 base at V and 4 bases at J, with 11 bases in the middle. DNA for the CDR3: TGTGCCAGCAGTGAAGAGGTGTTTTCCGGGGCCAACGTCCTGACTTTC. This sequence encodes CASSEEVFSGANVLTF.